The present T cell receptor beta chain was sequenced within a study of blood T cells in healthy people across ages. In this sample, this clonotype turned up many times. A second roughly 7 to 12 cycle PCR used barcoded and J-beta primers. The template-switch adaptor was a 5' adaptor with 12 random nucleotides. It tagged each cDNA molecule. Each CDR3 protein is one row after TCRdb ran MiXCR on the 5' RACE reads. The sample has under 1,000,000 distinct CDR3 sequences, 30% to 45% seen once. CDR3 length equals 14 residues. The sequencing sample was made of blood. The sequence derives from a man younger than 35 in good health. This rearrangement joins TRBV12-3 or TRBV12-4 to TRBJ2-7; 7 bases fit TRBD1. The J call is doubtful: the DNA matches TRBJ2-5 better. CDR3 coding DNA: TGTGCCAGCACCATACAAGGGGGCTGGGAGACCCAGTACTTC. Its protein product is CASTIQGGWETQYF.